These T cell receptor beta chains were read from a single sample in a study of early T cells in non-severe SARS-CoV-2 infection. TCRdb analysed the 5' RACE reads with MiXCR anew, one entry per CDR3 protein. In the table there are about 25,000 distinct CDR3 sequences, roughly 4% of which are singletons. Sequencing was carried out using whole blood. The receptors here all came from an adult who was a healthcare worker with PCR-confirmed SARS-CoV-2 infection or an uninfected control (not recorded which). The CDR3 runs from the conserved cysteine through the conserved F or W. The order of the fields is clone size, D gene, J gene, V gene, CDR3 DNA, CDR3 protein. A D gene is named only where the DNA matches it firmly. Clone size is not always given. Where it is, it says once, few, many or a class for expanded clones.

many - TRBJ2-7 TRBV28 TGTGCCAGCAGTTTATCCGCGGATACCTACGAGCAGTACTTC CASSLSADTYEQYF
many TRBD1 TRBJ1-3 TRBV29-1 TGCAGCGTTGCGGTCGGACAGGGGGCAGGAAACACCATATATTTT CSVAVGQGAGNTIYF
many TRBD2 TRBJ2-3 TRBV2 TGTGCCAGCAGTGAGAGCCCCCTAGCGGGCCCTTGGATAGATACGCAGTATTTT CASSESPLAGPWIDTQYF
- - TRBJ1-1 TRBV10-1 TGCGCCAGCAGTGAAAAGAACACTGAAGCTTTCTTT CASSEKNTEAFF
many - TRBJ2-3 TRBV7-9 TGTGCCAGCAGCTTGCTCCTGGCAGATACGCAGTATTTT CASSLLLADTQYF
many - TRBJ2-7 TRBV9 TGTGCCAGCAGCGTAGGGGCAGAGAGTGGCGAGCAGTACTTC CASSVGAESGEQYF
- TRBD1 TRBJ1-5 TRBV18 TGTGCCAGCTCATCGGACAGGGTGAATCACAATCAGCCCCAGCATTTT CASSSDRVNHNQPQHF
few - TRBJ2-3 TRBV28 TGTGCCAGCAGTGTTCGGACAGATACGCAGTATTTT CASSVRTDTQYF
many - TRBJ1-1 TRBV28 TGTGCCAGCACTAAGCAGAGGCCTGAAGCTTTCTTT CASTKQRPEAFF
many TRBD1 TRBJ2-7 TRBV5-1 TGCGCCAGCAGCTTGGAGGGACAGGGGGCACAATCGGAGCAGTACTTC CASSLEGQGAQSEQYF
few - TRBJ2-1 TRBV9 TGTGCCAGCAGCGTAGTGCTGTCCTACAATGAGCAGTTCTTC CASSVVLSYNEQFF
many - TRBJ2-3 TRBV6-1 TGTGCCAGCAGTGAGTGGAGTACGGGGTTAAGCACAGATACGCAGTATTTT CASSEWSTGLSTDTQYF
few - TRBJ1-4 TRBV6-6 TGTGCCAGCAGACCTCGACGGGATGAAAAACTGTTTTTT CASRPRRDEKLFF
few - TRBJ1-1 TRBV3-1 TGTGCCAGCAGCCAAGTTCCCGGGACTGAAGCTTTCTTT CASSQVPGTEAFF
many - TRBJ1-3 TRBV14 TGTGCCAGCAGCCCGGACATGTCTGGAAACACCATATATTTT CASSPDMSGNTIYF
many TRBD2 TRBJ2-1 TRBV5-1 TGCGCCAGCAGCACGGGACTAGCGGCCGTCGAGCAGTTCTTC CASSTGLAAVEQFF
few - TRBJ2-2 TRBV24-1 TGTGCCACCAGTGATTTGGAGGGACAGAACACCGGGGAGCTGTTTTTT CATSDLEGQNTGELFF
many - TRBJ2-5 TRBV7-9 TGTGCCAGCGAGAGAGTCCAAGAGACCCAGTACTTC CASERVQETQYF
many TRBD2 TRBJ2-1 TRBV20-1 TGCAGTGCTAGAGATCTACTTGGGTTGAGCGGGAGTTCGAATGAGCAGTTCTTC CSARDLLGLSGSSNEQFF
many - TRBJ1-2 TRBV6-6 TGTGCCAGCAGTTCCCCCCAGGTTAACTATGGCTACACCTTC CASSSPQVNYGYTF
many - TRBJ2-7 TRBV7-9 TGTGCCAGCAGCCTCCAAGGGGGTGGGTACGAGCAGTACTTC CASSLQGGGYEQYF
many - TRBJ2-7 TRBV6-2/TRBV6-3 TGTGCCAGCAGCTTCGAGTACGAGCAGTACTTC CASSFEYEQYF
few - TRBJ2-3 TRBV18 TGTGCCAGCTCCACTGCAGTCACAGATACGCAGTATTTT CASSTAVTDTQYF
few - TRBJ1-1 TRBV6-5 TGTGCCAGCAGTTACTCATGGGGAAAGGTTGTGACTGAAGCTTTCTTT CASSYSWGKVVTEAFF
few - TRBJ2-2 TRBV28 TGTGCCAGCAGAACGGGGCAGGGAAGCACCGGGGAGCTGTTTTTT CASRTGQGSTGELFF
many - TRBJ1-5 TRBV2 TGTGCCAGCAGCCCGGGGAGGGGGAGCAATCAGCCCCAGCATTTT CASSPGRGSNQPQHF
many - TRBJ2-5 TRBV4-1 TGCGCCAGCAGCCAAGATCTGAGGACCACCCAGTACTTC CASSQDLRTTQYF
many - TRBJ2-7 TRBV28 TGTGCCAGCAGCATACGACTCGGTTCGAGCTCCTACGAGCAGTACTTC CASSIRLGSSSYEQYF
few TRBD2 TRBJ2-1 TRBV29-1 TGCAGCGTCCAAGCGGGAGGGCTCTACAATGAGCAGTTCTTC CSVQAGGLYNEQFF
few - TRBJ1-2 TRBV12-3/TRBV12-4 TGTGCCAGCAGTCCAGGGGCCGGTAACTATGGCTACACCTTC CASSPGAGNYGYTF
many TRBD2 TRBJ2-5 TRBV7-9 TGTGCCAGCAGCTCGGGGGGACGGCCTCAAGAGACCCAGTACTTC CASSSGGRPQETQYF
many TRBD2 TRBJ2-5 TRBV29-1 TGCAGCGTTCAAACTAGCGGGAGCGTGTCAGAGACCCAGTACTTC CSVQTSGSVSETQYF
many - TRBJ2-7 TRBV20-1 TGCAGTGCTAGTGGATCGACCTACGAGCAGTACTTC CSASGSTYEQYF
few TRBD1 TRBJ1-4 TRBV3-1 TGTGCCAGCAGCCAAGGACAGGGGGCAACTAATGAAAAACTGTTTTTT CASSQGQGATNEKLFF
medium-sized TRBD1 TRBJ1-2 TRBV19 TGTGCCAGTAAGTCAGAAGGACAGGGAACTAACTATGGCTACACCTTC CASKSEGQGTNYGYTF
many - TRBJ2-5 TRBV7-6 TGTGCCAGCAGCCAATTTGGACAGCGCCAAGAGACCCAGTACTTC CASSQFGQRQETQYF
many TRBD1 TRBJ2-1 TRBV28 TGTGCCAGCAGCTCTTCGGGACAGCCCTACAATGAGCAGTTCTTC CASSSSGQPYNEQFF
many - TRBJ2-6 TRBV27 TGTGCCAGCAGTTCTGGGGCCAACGTCCTGACTTTC CASSSGANVLTF
few - TRBJ1-1 TRBV2 TGTGCCAGCCGACACCTGGGAGCTTTCTTT CASRHLGAFF
many TRBD1 TRBJ2-3 TRBV29-1 TGCAGCGTTCTAATAGGGACAGAATCAGATACGCAGTATTTT CSVLIGTESDTQYF
medium-sized - TRBJ1-2 TRBV2 TGTGCCAGCAGTGAACGGCCGAGCACTGACGGCTACACCTTC CASSERPSTDGYTF
- TRBD1 TRBJ2-4 TRBV7-6 TGTGCCAGCAGCTCCGAACAGGGGGATAACATTCAGTACTTC CASSSEQGDNIQYF
many TRBD2 TRBJ2-3 TRBV20-1 TGCAGTGCCGCGACTAGCGCCACAGATACGCAGTATTTT CSAATSATDTQYF
- - TRBJ2-1 TRBV27 TGTGCCAGCAGTTTGGTCGGCAATGAGCAGTTCTTC CASSLVGNEQFF
many - TRBJ2-1 TRBV12-3/TRBV12-4 TGTGCCAGCAGCCCTACAAATGAGCAGTTCTTC CASSPTNEQFF
many - TRBJ2-5 TRBV28 TGTGCCAGCAGTTTAGGTGGATCCCGAGAGACCCAGTACTTC CASSLGGSRETQYF
many - TRBJ2-7 TRBV6-1 TGTGCCAGCAGTGAGACGCAGGACTACTACGAGCAGTACTTC CASSETQDYYEQYF
many - TRBJ2-1 TRBV7-2 TGTGCCAGCAGCTTAGGATCCGACAACAATGAGCAGTTCTTC CASSLGSDNNEQFF
many TRBD2 TRBJ2-5 TRBV5-1 TGCGCCAGCAGCCCACGGACTAGCGGGAGGGCGGAGACCCAGTACTTC CASSPRTSGRAETQYF
many - TRBJ2-3 TRBV7-8 TGTGCCAGCAGCTTAGATGGCTTCCATGATACGCAGTATTTT CASSLDGFHDTQYF
many TRBD2 TRBJ2-2 TRBV7-6 TGTGCCAGCAGCGGAGCGGGAGGAGGTACCGGGGAGCTGTTTTTT CASSGAGGGTGELFF